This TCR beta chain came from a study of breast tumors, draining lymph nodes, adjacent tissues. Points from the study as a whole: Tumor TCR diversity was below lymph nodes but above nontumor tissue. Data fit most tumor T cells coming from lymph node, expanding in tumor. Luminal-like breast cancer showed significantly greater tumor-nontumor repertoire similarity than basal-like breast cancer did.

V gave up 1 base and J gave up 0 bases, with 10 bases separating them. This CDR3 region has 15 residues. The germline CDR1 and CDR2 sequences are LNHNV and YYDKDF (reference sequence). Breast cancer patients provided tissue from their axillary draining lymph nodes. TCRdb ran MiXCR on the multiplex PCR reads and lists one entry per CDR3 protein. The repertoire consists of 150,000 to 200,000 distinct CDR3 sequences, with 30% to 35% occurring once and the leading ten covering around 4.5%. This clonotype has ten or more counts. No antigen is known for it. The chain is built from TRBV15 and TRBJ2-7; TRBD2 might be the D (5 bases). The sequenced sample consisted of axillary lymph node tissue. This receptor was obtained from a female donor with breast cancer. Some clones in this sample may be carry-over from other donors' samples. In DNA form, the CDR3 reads TGTGCCACCAGCAGAGTGGTTACTAGCTCCTACGAGCAGTACTTC. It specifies CATSRVVTSSYEQYF.